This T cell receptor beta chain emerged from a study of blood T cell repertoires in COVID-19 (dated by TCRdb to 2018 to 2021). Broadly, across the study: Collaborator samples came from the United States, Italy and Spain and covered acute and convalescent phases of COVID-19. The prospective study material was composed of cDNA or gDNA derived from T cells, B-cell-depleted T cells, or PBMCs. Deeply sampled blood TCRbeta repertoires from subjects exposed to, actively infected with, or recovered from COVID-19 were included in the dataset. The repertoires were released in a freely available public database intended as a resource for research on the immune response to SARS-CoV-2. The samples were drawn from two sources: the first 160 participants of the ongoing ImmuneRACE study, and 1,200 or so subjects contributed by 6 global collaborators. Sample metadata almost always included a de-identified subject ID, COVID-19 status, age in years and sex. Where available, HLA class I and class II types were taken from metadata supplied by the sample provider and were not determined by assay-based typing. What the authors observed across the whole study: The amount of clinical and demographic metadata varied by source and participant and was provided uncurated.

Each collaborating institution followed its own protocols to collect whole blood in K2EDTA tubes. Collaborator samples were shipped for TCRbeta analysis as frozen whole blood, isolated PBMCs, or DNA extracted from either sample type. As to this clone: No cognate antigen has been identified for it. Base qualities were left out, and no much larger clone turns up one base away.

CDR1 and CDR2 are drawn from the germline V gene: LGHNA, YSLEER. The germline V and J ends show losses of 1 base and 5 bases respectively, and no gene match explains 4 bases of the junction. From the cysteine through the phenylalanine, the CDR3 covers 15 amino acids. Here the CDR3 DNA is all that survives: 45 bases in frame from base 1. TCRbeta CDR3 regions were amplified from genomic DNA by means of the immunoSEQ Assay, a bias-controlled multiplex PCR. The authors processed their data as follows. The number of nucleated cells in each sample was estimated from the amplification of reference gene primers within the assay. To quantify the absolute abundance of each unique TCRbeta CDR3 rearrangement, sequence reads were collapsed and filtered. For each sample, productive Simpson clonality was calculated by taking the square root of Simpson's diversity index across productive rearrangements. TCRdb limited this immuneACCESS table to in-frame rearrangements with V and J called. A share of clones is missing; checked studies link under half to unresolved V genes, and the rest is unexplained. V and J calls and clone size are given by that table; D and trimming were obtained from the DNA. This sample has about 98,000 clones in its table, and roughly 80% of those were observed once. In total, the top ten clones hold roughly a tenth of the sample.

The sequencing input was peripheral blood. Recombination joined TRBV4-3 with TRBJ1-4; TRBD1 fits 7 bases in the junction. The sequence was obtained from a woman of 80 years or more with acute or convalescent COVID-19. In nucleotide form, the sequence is TGCGCCAGCAGCCAAGGCGCAGGGGGAAATGAAAAACTGTTTTTT. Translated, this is CASSQGAGGNEKLFF.